This T cell receptor (beta chain) was sequenced during a study of T cell changes during pregnancy in multiple sclerosis. The protocol was immunoSEQ multiplex PCR, while the TCRdb copy is restricted to in-frame clones and leaves out a portion. The top ten hold around 5.6% of the sample, which has fewer than 55,000 clones, more than 75% seen once. Trimming cost V 0 bases and J 6 bases, with 15 bases left between them. Per the germline V gene, CDR1 is LGHNA and CDR2 is YNFKEQ. The CDR3 spans 15 residues. The sequence was collected from a female donor in good health, enrolled as a control in a pregnancy study. The chain joins TRBV4-2 to TRBJ2-7; the D gene is possibly TRBD2 (6 bases). Sequenced here: CD8+ T cells from peripheral blood mononuclear cells, sampled after pregnancy. The CDR3 spells CASSQDRRGWGEQYF. For the CDR3, the DNA is TGTGCCAGCAGCCAAGATAGGAGGGGCTGGGGCGAGCAGTACTTC.